In its sample, the clone carrying this T cell receptor beta chain was seen a few times. Its antigen is as yet unknown. The protocol was immunoSEQ multiplex PCR, while the TCRdb copy is restricted to in-frame clones and leaves out a portion. The sample has just over 25,000 clones, 70% to 80% seen once. These data are taken from a study of CD4 T cells in relation to SARS-CoV-2 and coronaviruses. Study-wide results and limits: The cross-reactivity analysis covered only spike protein, not other viral proteins.

Before the COVID-19 pandemic, during about 2011-2019, CD4+ T cells were taken from unexposed donors. The cells were cultured for approximately ten days before CD4+ T cells were isolated. The CDR3 loop spans 15 amino acids. V gave up 0 bases and J gave up 5 bases, with 9 bases separating them. CDR1 and CDR2 (germline): SGHRS, YFSETQ. Sequencing was performed on CD4+ T cells from PBMCs, cultured in vitro. This sequence was found in a human donor in good health. The chain employs TRBV5-1 and TRBJ1-6; no reliable D call. The CDR3: CASSLGEGHNSPLHF. The CDR3 DNA sequence: TGCGCCAGCAGCTTGGGGGAAGGGCATAATTCACCCCTCCACTTT. The full variable domain, with the rest looked up from reference TRBV5-1 and TRBJ1-6, is KAGVTQTPRYLIKTRGQQVTLSCSPISGHRSVSWYQQTPGQGLQFLFEYFSETQRNKGNFPGRFSGRQFSNSRSEMNVSTLELGDSALYLCASSLGEGHNSPLHFGNGTRLTVT.